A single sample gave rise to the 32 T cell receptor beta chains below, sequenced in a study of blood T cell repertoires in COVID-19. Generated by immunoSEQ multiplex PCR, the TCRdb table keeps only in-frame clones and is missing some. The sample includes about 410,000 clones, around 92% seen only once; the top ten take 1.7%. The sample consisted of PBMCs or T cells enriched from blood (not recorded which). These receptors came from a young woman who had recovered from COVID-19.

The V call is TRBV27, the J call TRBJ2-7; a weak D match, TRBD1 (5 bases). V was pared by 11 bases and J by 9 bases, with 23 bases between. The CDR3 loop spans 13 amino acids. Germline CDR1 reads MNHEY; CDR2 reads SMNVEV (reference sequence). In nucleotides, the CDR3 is TGTGCCTCCACGGATAACCAACAGGTCGGGCAGTACTTC. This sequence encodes CASTDNQQVGQYF.

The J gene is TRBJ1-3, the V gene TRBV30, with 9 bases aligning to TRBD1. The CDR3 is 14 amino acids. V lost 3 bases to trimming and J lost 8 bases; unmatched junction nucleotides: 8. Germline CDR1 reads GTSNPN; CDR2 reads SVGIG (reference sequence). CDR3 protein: CAWSEGQGRDTIYF. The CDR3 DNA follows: TGTGCCTGGAGCGAGGGACAGGGCAGGGACACCATATATTTT.

CDR3 sequence reads: CASSQVAGGPIEQYF. The CDR3 DNA follows: TGTGCCAGCAGCCAAGTAGCGGGGGGGCCCATCGAGCAGTACTTC. V and J are TRBV3-1 (or the pseudogene TRBV3-2) and TRBJ2-7, with 11 positions matching TRBD2. Germline assignment: CDR1 LGHDT and CDR2 YNNKEL (reference sequence). The CDR3 is made up of 15 amino acids. V shed 1 base and J 6 bases; nucleotides not matched to a gene: 5.

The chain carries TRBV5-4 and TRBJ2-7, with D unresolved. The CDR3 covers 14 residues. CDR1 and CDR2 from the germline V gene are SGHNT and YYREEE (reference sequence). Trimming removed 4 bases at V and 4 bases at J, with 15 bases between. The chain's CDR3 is CASSVAGSEYEQYF. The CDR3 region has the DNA TGTGCCAGCAGCGTAGCCGGGTCGGAGTACGAGCAGTACTTC.

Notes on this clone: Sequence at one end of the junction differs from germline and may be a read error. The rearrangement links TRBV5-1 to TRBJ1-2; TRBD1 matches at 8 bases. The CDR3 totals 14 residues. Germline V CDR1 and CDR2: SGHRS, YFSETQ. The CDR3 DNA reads TGCGCCAGCAGAGGGACAGGACGATTATATGACTACACCTTC. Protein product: CASRGTGRLYDYTF.

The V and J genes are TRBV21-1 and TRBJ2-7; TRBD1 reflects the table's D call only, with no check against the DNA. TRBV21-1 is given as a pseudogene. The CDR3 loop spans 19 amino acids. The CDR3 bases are TGTGCCAGCAGCAAAGAAAGATCGGACAGGGCTCAGGGAACCTACGAGCAGTACTTC. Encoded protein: CASSKERSDRAQGTYEQYF.

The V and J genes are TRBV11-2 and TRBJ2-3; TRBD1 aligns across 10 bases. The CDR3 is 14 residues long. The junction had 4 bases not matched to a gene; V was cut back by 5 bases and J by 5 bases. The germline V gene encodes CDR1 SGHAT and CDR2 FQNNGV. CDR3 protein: CASSGGQGRDTQYF. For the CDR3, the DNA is TGTGCCAGCAGCGGGGGACAGGGGAGAGATACGCAGTATTTT.

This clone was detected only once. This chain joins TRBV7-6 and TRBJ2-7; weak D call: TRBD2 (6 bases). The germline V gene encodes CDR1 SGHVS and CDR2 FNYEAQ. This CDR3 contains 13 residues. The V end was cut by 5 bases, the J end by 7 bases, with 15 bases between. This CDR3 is CASSQRTAGEQYF. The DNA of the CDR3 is TGTGCCAGCAGCCAGCGGACGGCGGGGGAGCAGTACTTC. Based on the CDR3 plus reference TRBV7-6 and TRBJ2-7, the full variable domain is GAGVSQSPRYKVTKRGQDVALRCDPISGHVSLYWYRQALGQGPEFLTYFNYEAQQDKSGLPNDRFSAERPEGSISTLTIQRTEQRDSAMYRCASSQRTAGEQYFGPGTRLTVT.

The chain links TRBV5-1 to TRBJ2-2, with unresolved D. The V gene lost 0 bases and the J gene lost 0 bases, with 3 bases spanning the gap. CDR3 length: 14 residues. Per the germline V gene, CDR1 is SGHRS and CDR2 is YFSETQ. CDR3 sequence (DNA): TGCGCCAGCAGCTTGGACTCGAACACCGGGGAGCTGTTTTTT. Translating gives CASSLDSNTGELFF. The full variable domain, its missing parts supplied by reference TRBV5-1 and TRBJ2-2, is KAGVTQTPRYLIKTRGQQVTLSCSPISGHRSVSWYQQTPGQGLQFLFEYFSETQRNKGNFPGRFSGRQFSNSRSEMNVSTLELGDSALYLCASSLDSNTGELFFGEGSRLTVL.

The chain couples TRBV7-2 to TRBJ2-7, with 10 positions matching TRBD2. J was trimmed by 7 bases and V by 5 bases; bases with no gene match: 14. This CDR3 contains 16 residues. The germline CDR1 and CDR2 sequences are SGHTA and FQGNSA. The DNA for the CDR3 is TGTGCCAGCAGCACTCTAGCGGGAGTGCTGTCTCATGAGCAGTACTTC. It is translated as CASSTLAGVLSHEQYF.

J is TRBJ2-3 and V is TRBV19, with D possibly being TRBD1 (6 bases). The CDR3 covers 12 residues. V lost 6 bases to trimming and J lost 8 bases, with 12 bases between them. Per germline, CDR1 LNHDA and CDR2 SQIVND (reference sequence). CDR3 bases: TGTGCCAGTAGAAAACAGGGTTCTACGCAGTATTTT. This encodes CASRKQGSTQYF.

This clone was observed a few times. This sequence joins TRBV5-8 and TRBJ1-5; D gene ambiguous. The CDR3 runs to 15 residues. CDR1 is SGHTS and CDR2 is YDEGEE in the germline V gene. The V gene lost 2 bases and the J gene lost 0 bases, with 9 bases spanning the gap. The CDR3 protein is CASSFRRASNQPQHF. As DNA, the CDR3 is TGTGCCAGCAGCTTTCGGAGGGCTAGCAATCAGCCCCAGCATTTT.

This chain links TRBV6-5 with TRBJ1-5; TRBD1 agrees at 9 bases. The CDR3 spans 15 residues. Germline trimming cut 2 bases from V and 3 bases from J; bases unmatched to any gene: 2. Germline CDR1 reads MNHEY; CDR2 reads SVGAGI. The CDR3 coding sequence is TGTGCCAGCAGTTACCGGACAGGGGACAATCAGCCCCAGCATTTT. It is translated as CASSYRTGDNQPQHF.

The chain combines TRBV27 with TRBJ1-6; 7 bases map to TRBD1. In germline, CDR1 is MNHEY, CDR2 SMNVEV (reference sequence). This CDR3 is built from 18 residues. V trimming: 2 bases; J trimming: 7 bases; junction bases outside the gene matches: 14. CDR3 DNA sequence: TGTGCCAGCAGTTTAGCCGCTGATCCGGGACAGAAGAATTCACCCCTCCACTTT. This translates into CASSLAADPGQKNSPLHF.

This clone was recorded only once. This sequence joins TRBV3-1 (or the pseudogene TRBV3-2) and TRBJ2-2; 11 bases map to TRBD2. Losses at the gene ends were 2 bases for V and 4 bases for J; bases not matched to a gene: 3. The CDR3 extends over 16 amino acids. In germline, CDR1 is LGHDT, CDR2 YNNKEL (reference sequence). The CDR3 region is CASSQRGLAATGELFF. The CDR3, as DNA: TGTGCCAGCAGCCAAAGGGGACTAGCGGCCACCGGGGAGCTGTTTTTT.

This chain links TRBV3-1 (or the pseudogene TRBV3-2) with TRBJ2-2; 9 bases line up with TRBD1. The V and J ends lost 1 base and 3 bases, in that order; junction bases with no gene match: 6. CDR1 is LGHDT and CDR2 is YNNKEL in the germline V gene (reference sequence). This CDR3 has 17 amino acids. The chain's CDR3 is CASSQVIGDRDTGELFF. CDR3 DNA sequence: TGTGCCAGCAGCCAAGTCATTGGGGACAGGGACACCGGGGAGCTGTTTTTT.

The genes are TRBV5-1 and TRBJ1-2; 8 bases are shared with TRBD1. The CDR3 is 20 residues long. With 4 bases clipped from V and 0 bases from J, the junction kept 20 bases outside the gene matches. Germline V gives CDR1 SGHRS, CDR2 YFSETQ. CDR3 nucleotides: TGCGCCAGCAGCCAGAAAGGACAGGGTGAAAATCTGAAAGCTAACTATGGCTACACCTTC. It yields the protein CASSQKGQGENLKANYGYTF.

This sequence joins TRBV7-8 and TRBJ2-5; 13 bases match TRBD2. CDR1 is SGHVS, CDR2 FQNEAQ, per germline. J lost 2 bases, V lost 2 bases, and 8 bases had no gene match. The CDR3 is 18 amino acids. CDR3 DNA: TGTGCCAGCAGCTTAAAACAAAGACTAGCGGGAGGACAAGAGACCCAGTACTTC. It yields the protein CASSLKQRLAGGQETQYF.

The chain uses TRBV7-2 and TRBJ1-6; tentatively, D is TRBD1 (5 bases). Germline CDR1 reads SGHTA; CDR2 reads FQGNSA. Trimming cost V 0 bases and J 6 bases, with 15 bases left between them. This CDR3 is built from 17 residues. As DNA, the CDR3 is TGTGCCAGCAGCTTAGCATCCTCTCAGGGAAGTAATTCACCCCTCCACTTT. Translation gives CASSLASSQGSNSPLHF.

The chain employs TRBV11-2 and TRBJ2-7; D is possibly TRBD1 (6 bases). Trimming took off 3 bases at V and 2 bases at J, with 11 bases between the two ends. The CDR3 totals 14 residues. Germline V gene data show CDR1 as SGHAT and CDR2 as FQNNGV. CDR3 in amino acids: CASSFNTGTYEQYF. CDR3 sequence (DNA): TGTGCCAGCAGCTTTAATACAGGGACCTACGAGCAGTACTTC.

CDR3 sequence (DNA): TGTGCCAGCAGACCCGGGGGGGGAGGTCAGCCCCAGCATTTT. Protein: CASRPGGGGQPQHF. V gene TRBV6-5 combines with J gene TRBJ1-5, with D possibly TRBD1 on 5 matching bases. The CDR3 is made up of 14 amino acids. V was shortened by 6 bases and J by 6 bases, with 15 bases between the two germline ends. CDR1 and CDR2 (germline): MNHEY, SVGAGI.

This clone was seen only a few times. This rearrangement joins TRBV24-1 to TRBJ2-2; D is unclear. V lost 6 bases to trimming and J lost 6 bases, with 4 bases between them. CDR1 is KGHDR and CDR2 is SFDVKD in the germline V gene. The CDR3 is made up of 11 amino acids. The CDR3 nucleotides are TGTGCCACCAGTCAATCCGGGGAGCTGTTTTTT. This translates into CATSQSGELFF.

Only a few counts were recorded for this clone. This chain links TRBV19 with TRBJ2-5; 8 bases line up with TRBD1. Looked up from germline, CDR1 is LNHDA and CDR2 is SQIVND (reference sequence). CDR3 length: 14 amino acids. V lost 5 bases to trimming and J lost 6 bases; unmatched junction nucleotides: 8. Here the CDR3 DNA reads TGTGCCAGTAGTGCCGGACAGGGTACGAAGACCCAGTACTTC. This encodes CASSAGQGTKTQYF. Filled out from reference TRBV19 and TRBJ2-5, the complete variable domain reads DGGITQSPKYLFRKEGQNVTLSCEQNLNHDAMYWYRQDPGQGLRLIYYSQIVNDFQKGDIAEGYSVSREKKESFPLTVTSAQKNPTAFYLCASSAGQGTKTQYFGPGTRLLVL.

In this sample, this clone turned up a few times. CDR3 coding DNA: TGTGCCAGCAGCTTGGGTCTCGAGCAGTACTTC. Translation: CASSLGLEQYF. The chain links TRBV5-6 to TRBJ2-7, with unresolved D. CDR1 is SGHDT and CDR2 is YYEEEE in the germline V gene. The CDR3 loop spans 11 amino acids. Trimming took 0 bases from V and 6 from J, leaving 4 bases between them.

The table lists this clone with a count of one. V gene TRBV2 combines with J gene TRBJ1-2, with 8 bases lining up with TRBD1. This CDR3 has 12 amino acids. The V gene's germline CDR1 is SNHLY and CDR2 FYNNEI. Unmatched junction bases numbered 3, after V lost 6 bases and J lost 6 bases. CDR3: CASSSGQDGYTF. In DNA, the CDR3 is TGTGCCAGCAGCTCGGGACAGGATGGCTACACCTTC. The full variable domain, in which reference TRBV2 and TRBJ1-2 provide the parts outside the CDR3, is EPEVTQTPSHQVTQMGQEVILRCVPISNHLYFYWYRQILGQKVEFLVSFYNNEISEKSEIFDDQFSVERPDGSNFTLKIRSTKLEDSAMYFCASSSGQDGYTFGSGTRLTVV.

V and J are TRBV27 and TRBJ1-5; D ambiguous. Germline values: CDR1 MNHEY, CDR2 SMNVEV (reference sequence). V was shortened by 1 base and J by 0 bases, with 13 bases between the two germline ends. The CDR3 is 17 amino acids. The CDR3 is CASSLWAPDYSNQPQHF. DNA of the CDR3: TGTGCCAGCAGTTTATGGGCACCGGATTATAGCAATCAGCCCCAGCATTTT.

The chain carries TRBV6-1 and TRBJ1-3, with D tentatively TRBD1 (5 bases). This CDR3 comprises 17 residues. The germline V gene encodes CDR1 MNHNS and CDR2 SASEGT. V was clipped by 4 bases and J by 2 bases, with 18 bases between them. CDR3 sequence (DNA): TGTGCCAGCAGTGGAACTCTGACAGTTTTCCCTGGAAACACCATATATTTT. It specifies CASSGTLTVFPGNTIYF.

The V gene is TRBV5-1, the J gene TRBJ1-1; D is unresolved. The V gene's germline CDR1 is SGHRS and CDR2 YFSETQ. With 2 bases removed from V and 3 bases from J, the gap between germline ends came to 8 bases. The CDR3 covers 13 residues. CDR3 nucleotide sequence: TGCGCCAGCAGCTTCGAGTTCGACACTGAAGCTTTCTTT. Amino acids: CASSFEFDTEAFF.

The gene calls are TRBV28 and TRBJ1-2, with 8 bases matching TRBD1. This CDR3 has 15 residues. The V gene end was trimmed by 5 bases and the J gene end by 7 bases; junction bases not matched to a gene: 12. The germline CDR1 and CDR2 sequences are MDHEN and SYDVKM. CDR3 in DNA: TGTGCCAGCAGTACCCAAGCAGGGGGCGCGGGTGGCTACACCTTC. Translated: CASSTQAGGAGGYTF.

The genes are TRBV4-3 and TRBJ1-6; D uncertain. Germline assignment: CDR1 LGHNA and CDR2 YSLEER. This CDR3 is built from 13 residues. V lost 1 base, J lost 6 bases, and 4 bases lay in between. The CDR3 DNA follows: TGCGCCAGCAGCCAAGTCAGTAATTCACCCCTCCACTTT. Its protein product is CASSQVSNSPLHF.

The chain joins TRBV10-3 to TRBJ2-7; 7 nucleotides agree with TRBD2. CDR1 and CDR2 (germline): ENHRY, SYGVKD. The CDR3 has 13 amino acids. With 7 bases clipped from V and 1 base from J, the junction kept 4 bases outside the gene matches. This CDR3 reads CAITSGPSYEQYF. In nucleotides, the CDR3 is TGTGCCATCACTAGCGGTCCTTCCTACGAGCAGTACTTC.

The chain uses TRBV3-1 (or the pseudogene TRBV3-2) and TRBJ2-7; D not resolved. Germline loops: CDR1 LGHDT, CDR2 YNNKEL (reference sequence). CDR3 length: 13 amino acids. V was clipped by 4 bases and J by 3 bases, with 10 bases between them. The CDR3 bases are TGTGCCAGCAGCCCACTCGGTAGCTACGAGCAGTACTTC. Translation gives CASSPLGSYEQYF.